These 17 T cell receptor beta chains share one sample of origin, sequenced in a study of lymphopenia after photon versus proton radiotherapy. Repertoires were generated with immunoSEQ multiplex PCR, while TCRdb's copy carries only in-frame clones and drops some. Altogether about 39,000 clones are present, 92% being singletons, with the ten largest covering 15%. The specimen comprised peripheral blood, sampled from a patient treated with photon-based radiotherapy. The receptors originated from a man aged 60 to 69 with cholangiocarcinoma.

This CDR3 is CASSRMRGTGELFF. DNA for the CDR3: TGTGCCAGCAGCCGGATGCGGGGGACCGGGGAGCTGTTTTTT. The chain joins TRBV11-3 to TRBJ2-2; 7 nucleotides agree with TRBD2. CDR1 is SGHNT and CDR2 is YENEEA in the germline V gene. J lost 5 bases, V lost 5 bases, and 5 bases had no gene match. The CDR3 sequence is 14 residues long.

The CDR3 reads CASSFITSGSSEQYF. In DNA, the CDR3 is TGTGCCAGCAGTTTTATTACTAGCGGGAGTAGCGAGCAGTACTTC. This chain uses TRBV28 with TRBJ2-7, with 11 bases matching TRBD2. The CDR3 length is 15 residues. CDR1 and CDR2 from the germline V gene are MDHEN and SYDVKM. J was trimmed by 6 bases and V by 3 bases; bases with no gene match: 7.

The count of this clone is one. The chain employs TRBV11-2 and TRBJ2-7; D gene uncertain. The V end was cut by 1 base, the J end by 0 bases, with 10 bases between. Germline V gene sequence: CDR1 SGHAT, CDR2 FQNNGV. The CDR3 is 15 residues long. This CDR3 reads CASSLVGSGSYEQYF. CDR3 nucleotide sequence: TGTGCCAGCAGCTTAGTAGGGTCAGGCTCCTACGAGCAGTACTTC.

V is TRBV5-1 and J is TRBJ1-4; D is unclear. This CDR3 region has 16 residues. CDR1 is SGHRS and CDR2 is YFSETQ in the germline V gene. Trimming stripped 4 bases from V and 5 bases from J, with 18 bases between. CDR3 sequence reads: CASSPDLEDGNEKLFF. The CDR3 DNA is TGCGCCAGCAGCCCGGATTTAGAGGACGGGAATGAAAAACTGTTTTTT.

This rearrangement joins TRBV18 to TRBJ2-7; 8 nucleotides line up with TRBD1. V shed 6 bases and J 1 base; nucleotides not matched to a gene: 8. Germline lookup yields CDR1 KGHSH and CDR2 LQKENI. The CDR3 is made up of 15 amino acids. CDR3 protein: CASSITGGQSYEQYF. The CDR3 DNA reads TGTGCCAGCTCCATTACAGGGGGTCAGTCCTACGAGCAGTACTTC.

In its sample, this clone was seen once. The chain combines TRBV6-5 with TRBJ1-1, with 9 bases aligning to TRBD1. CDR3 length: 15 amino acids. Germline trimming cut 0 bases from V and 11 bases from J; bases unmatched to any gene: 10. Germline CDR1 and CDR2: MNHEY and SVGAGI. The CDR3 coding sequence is TGTGCCAGCAGTTACTCTACGGGACAGGGTTACGGCGCTTTCTTT. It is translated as CASSYSTGQGYGAFF.

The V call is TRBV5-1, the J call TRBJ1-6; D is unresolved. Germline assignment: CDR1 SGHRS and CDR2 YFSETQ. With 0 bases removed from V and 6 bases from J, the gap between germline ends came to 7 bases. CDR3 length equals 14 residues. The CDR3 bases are TGCGCCAGCAGCTTGGGAGGGCCTAATTCACCCCTCCACTTT. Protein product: CASSLGGPNSPLHF.

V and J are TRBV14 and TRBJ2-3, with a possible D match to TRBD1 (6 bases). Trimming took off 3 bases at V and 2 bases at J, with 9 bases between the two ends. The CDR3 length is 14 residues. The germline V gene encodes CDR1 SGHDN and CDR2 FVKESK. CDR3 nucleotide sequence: TGTGCCAGCAGCCAGGACAGATTCACAGATACGCAGTATTTT. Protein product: CASSQDRFTDTQYF.

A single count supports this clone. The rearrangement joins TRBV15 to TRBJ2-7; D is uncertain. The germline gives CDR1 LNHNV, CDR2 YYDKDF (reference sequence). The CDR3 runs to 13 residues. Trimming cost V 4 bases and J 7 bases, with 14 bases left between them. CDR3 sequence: CATSIRRLGEQYF. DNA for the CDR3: TGTGCCACCAGCATTCGGCGTTTGGGAGAGCAGTACTTC.

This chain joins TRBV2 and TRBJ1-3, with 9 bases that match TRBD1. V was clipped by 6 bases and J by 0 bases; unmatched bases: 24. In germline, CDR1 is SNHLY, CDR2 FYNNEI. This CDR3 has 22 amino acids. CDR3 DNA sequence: TGTGCCAGCAGACCTCCTGAGCTAATACACACAGGGGGCAAAGTCTCTGGAAACACCATATATTTT. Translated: CASRPPELIHTGGKVSGNTIYF.

The CDR3 DNA reads as TGCGCCAGCAGCCAAGAGTTAGGGTATGGCTACACCTTC. Amino acid sequence: CASSQELGYGYTF. The chain uses TRBV4-3 and TRBJ1-2; no clear D gene. Trimming took off 0 bases at V and 5 bases at J, with 7 bases between the two ends. Germline V gene sequence: CDR1 LGHNA, CDR2 YSLEER. This CDR3 contains 13 residues.

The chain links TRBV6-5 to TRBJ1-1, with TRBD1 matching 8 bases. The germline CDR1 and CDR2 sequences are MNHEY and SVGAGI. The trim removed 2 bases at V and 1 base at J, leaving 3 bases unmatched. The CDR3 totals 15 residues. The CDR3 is CASSYQQGGNTEAFF. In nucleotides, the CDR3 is TGTGCCAGCAGTTACCAACAGGGGGGGAACACTGAAGCTTTCTTT.

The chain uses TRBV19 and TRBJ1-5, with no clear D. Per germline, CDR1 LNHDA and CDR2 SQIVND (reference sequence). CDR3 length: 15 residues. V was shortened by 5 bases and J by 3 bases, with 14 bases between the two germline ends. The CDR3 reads CASSLPPGDNQPQHF. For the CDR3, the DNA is TGTGCCAGTAGTCTTCCCCCCGGAGACAATCAGCCCCAGCATTTT.

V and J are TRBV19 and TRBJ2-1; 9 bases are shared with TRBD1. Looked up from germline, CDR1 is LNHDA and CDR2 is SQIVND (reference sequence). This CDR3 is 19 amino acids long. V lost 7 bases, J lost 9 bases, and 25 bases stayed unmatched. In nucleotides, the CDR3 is TGTGCCAGTACCCTCTTGGGAGGACAGGGGATTCGTTACAATGGTGAGCAGTTCTTC. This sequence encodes CASTLLGGQGIRYNGEQFF.

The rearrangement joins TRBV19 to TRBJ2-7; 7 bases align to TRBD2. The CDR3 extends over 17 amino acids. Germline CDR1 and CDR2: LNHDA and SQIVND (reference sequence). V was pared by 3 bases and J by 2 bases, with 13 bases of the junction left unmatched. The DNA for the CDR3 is TGTGCCAGTAGTATCCGGGGTAGCGGGCCCCTCCCCTACGAGCAGTACTTC. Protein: CASSIRGSGPLPYEQYF.

This chain's CDR3 is CASSLLAGEGTQYF. CDR3 DNA: TGTGCCAGCAGTTTACTGGCGGGAGAAGGTACGCAGTATTTT. V and J are TRBV28 and TRBJ2-3, with TRBD2 identical over 7 bases. Germline CDR1 is MDHEN and CDR2 is SYDVKM. J was trimmed by 8 bases and V by 2 bases; bases with no gene match: 7. The CDR3 is 14 residues long.

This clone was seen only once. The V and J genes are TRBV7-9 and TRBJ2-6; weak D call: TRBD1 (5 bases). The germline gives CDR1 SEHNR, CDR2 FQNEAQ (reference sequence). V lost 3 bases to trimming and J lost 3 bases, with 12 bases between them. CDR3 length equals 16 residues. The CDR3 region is CASSLGAGIGANVLTF. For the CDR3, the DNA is TGTGCCAGCAGCTTGGGTGCAGGGATTGGGGCCAACGTCCTGACTTTC.